Described below is a single T cell receptor beta chain sequence and its context. The source of the sample is a study of blood T cell repertoires in COVID-19. Libraries were prepared by immunoSEQ multiplex PCR; TCRdb keeps only in-frame clonotypes and omits some of them. The sample records 250,000 to 300,000 clones, roughly 85% being singletons. V gave up 6 bases and J gave up 5 bases; unmatched junction bases: 9. This CDR3 region has 15 residues. Germline lookup yields CDR1 MDHEN and CDR2 SYDVKM. The sequencing input was peripheral blood. The V call is TRBV28, the J call TRBJ1-4, with 7 positions matching TRBD1. The TCR sequence derives from a woman in her 30s with active or convalescent COVID-19. CDR3 sequence reads: CASSPGGQLNEKLFF. CDR3 sequence (DNA): TGTGCCAGCAGCCCAGGGGGACAGTTAAATGAAAAACTGTTTTTT.